The clone carrying this T cell receptor (beta chain) has at least ten counts. Its cognate antigen is unknown. The data originate from a study of CD8+CD57+ T cells in acquired aplastic anemia. Those patients picked for sequencing had displayed CD8+CD57+ cell expansion on flow cytometry. Findings of the study overall: Reduced diversity was recorded for CD8+CD57+ cells relative to total CD4+ and CD8+ pools in patients.

The study profiled TCR beta VDJ and CDR3 using genomic DNA as template. TCRdb reprocessed the reads via MiXCR and lists one record per CDR3 protein. The data show roughly 20,000 distinct CDR3 sequences, 30% to 40% seen once. The V and J ends lost 3 bases and 1 base respectively, with 15 bases between them. CDR3 size: 16 residues. Germline V gives CDR1 MRHNA, CDR2 SNTAGT. This chain uses TRBV6-4 with TRBJ2-5, with D perhaps matching TRBD1 (5 bases). This TCR was sampled from a human donor with aplastic anemia. Sample: CD8+CD57+ T cells sorted from PBMCs. Subset here: bead-enriched CD8+CD57+ effector memory T cells from SAA patients. The CDR3 region is CASSEGAAGPQETQYF. DNA for the CDR3: TGTGCCAGCAGTGAAGGCGCGGCAGGGCCCCAAGAGACCCAGTACTTC.